The subject of this entry is one T cell receptor (beta chain). A junction boundary mismatches the germline segment, possibly from a read error. The data were taken from a study of cytomegalovirus exposure and HLA in healthy donors. There are 13 residues in the CDR3. Looked up from germline, CDR1 is SSHAT and CDR2 is FNYEAQ (reference sequence). PCR amplification relied on 60 Vbeta primers (plus 13 Jbeta primers). Generated by immunoSEQ multiplex PCR, the TCRdb table keeps only in-frame clones and is missing some. The sample has roughly 100,000 clones; more than 65% are singletons. The sequenced material came from PBMCs. The chain couples TRBV7-7 to TRBJ2-1, with 10 positions matching TRBD2. The clonotype originates from a woman aged 18-29 years in good health and CMV-seropositive. In nucleotides, the CDR3 is TGTGCTAGCAGCATGGGACTAGCGAGTGAGCAGTTCTTC. Its protein is CASSMGLASEQFF.